The T cell receptor (beta chain) described here comes from a study of blood T cells in healthy people across ages (dated by TCRdb to 2013 to 2016). In the study overall: In model experiments, roughly one uniquely barcoded TCR beta cDNA molecule per two T cells was captured by template switching. The study measured age-related changes in TCR beta repertoire diversity using deep sequencing normalized with unique cDNA molecular identifiers. Donors were grouped into four age groups: young (average 16 years), middle-aged (around 39), aged (about 60) and long-lived (approximately 75). The study analyzed two additional independent replicas of 1 million unique cDNA reads from the same blood draw for two donors, one aged 18 to 29 and one aged 80 or older.

The library was obtained by 5' RACE. The sequencer listed for this sample is Illumina HiSeq 2500. The second PCR ran for about 6 to 12 cycles and used a J-beta primer mix along with a sample-barcoded 5' primer. Each TCR beta cDNA molecule received a unique molecular identifier from a template-switch 5' adaptor carrying 12 random nucleotides. Each sample yielded at least 2.5 million CDR3-containing paired-end reads. First-strand cDNA was synthesized from all RNA with the Mint cDNA synthesis kit, primed by a TRBC-specific oligonucleotide. Following uracil-DNA glycosylase treatment, all cDNA underwent a first 18-cycle PCR with the universal primers M1SS and BC2_uni_R. In the authors' own workflow: For normalization, 1 million high-quality reads, each with a distinct molecular identifier, were randomly selected from each sample. Instead of being binned into consensus sequences, reads that shared molecular identifiers were thrown out. MiTCR, with a Q25 quality threshold and the strictest error-elimination algorithm, was used for CDR3 identification, clonotype clustering and error correction. A nonparametric unseen species model with Euler transformation was used to estimate a lower bound on total TCR beta diversity. In-frame beta chains were kept once TCRdb had trimmed the public reads at Q25 with fastp and called clones with MiXCR. Here each entry gathers all rows of one CDR3 protein and keeps the most common genes and DNA. None of the V and J calls come from the authors' own analysis; TCRdb made them. The sample table lists about 800,000 distinct CDR3 sequences, about 25% of them with a count of one. Roughly 3.5% of the sample belongs to the ten largest clones.

Beyond this particular receptor, the publication reports: Estimates of total diversity from one million sequenced T cells were regarded as lower bounds and underestimates. Compared with the aged group, the long-lived group had more naive CD4+ T cells, fewer expanded clones and increased TCR diversity, suggesting age selection. The CMV infection status of donors was not known, potentially confounding age-related changes in expanded clonotypes. Observed TCR beta diversity correlated strongly with the percentage of naive T cells measured by flow cytometry. Because profiling used bulk unsorted PBMCs, naive and antigen-experienced compartments could not be compared conclusively. As age increased, observed TCR beta diversity per million T cells dropped in a roughly linear way, and a significant reduction was already evident by age approximately 40.

The germline ends are 16 bases apart after V is trimmed by 8 bases and J by 12 bases. The CDR3 numbers 11 residues from cysteine through phenylalanine. CDR3 DNA only is kept here, 33 bases in frame from base 1. CDR1 and CDR2, per the germline V gene, are MGHDK and SYGVNS. Systemically healthy Caucasian individuals from Russia, some 36 in total and aged about 6 to 95 years, were included as donors. Ten milliliters of peripheral blood were collected from each donor into EDTA-treated Vacutainer tubes. PBMCs were isolated by Ficoll-Paque density-gradient centrifugation, with at least 7 million obtained per sample. Trizol reagent was used to extract total RNA from the PBMCs, yielding at least 6 micrograms per sample. For every donor, an aliquot of PBMCs went through flow cytometry to measure the percentages of naive CD45RAhigh/CD27high T cells. About this clonotype itself: It lacks a known antigen. Per-base quality was not reported, and no clone a single base away is much larger than it.

These same data were also listed under a study on T cells of mothers and their children. Reported in the second study: Nine systemically healthy Caucasian individuals, comprising three mothers and their six children, were included as donors. cDNA synthesis used all of the extracted RNA, with roughly 1.6 ug of RNA in each 15 ul reaction. In the second PCR, sample barcodes and 2-4 random nucleotides were introduced via the M1S primer. Each mother yielded over 9.5 million TCR beta CDR3 reads and each child a few million reads. TCR recombination output is similarly shaped by thymic selection in related and unrelated pairs, with a minor effect exerted by inherited differences. Normalized repertoire overlap was always found to be slightly, but never significantly, higher in related mother-child pairs than in unrelated mother-child pairs. No persistent microchimeric T cell clones were detected, at a sensitivity of around 100 clones per million clonotypes. In the study, deep NGS was used to compare the TCR beta repertoires of mothers and children, and features distinguishing related mother-child pairs from unrelated individuals were sought. Mothers averaged 40 +/- 4 years of age and children averaged roughly 10 +/- 4 years. After adapter ligation was performed with NEBNext reagents, the libraries were sequenced on an Illumina HiSeq 2000 with 100+100 nt paired-end reads. To avoid cross-contamination, the mother libraries and the child libraries were prepared a month apart and sequenced in separate runs. Each donor had between roughly 450,000 and 2,300,000 distinct TCR beta clonotypes identified. Naive TCR beta clonotypes were estimated from low-frequency clonotypes matched to each donor's FACS-determined naive share, without sorting.

The specimen sequenced was blood. This sequence uses TRBV25-1 and TRBJ2-5, with TRBD2 as a weak D call on 6 bases. This clonotype originated in a boy aged 10-17 years in good health. The CDR3 has the sequence CASGDFRPEYF. The nucleotide sequence reads as follows: TGTGCCAGCGGGGACTTCCGACCCGAGTACTTC.